The 19 T cell receptor beta chains presented below share a single source sample, sequenced in a study of blood T cell repertoires in COVID-19. Method: immunoSEQ multiplex PCR; TCRdb's copy keeps in-frame clones and lacks some. The table lists about 90,000 clones, 70% to 90% of them singletons. The specimen sequenced was peripheral blood. These receptors all come from a man aged 80 or over with active or convalescent COVID-19.

The V gene is TRBV11-1, the J gene TRBJ2-3; 7 bases align to TRBD2. CDR3 length equals 16 residues. The V gene end was trimmed by 2 bases and the J gene end by 0 bases; junction bases not matched to a gene: 5. Per germline, CDR1 SGHAT and CDR2 FQDESV (reference sequence). The CDR3 protein is CASSLRLAVSTDTQYF. The CDR3 DNA reads TGTGCCAGCAGCTTAAGGCTAGCGGTTAGCACAGATACGCAGTATTTT.

This chain uses TRBV27 with TRBJ2-6, with D maybe TRBD1 (5 bases). CDR1 MNHEY and CDR2 SMNVEV come from the germline V gene (reference sequence). The CDR3 sequence is 16 residues long. Trimming took 5 bases from V and 4 from J, leaving 15 bases between them. In nucleotides, the CDR3 is TGTGCCAGCAGTACCAGCAGGGTCTCCGGGGCCAACGTCCTGACTTTC. Amino acids: CASSTSRVSGANVLTF.

The chain combines TRBV19 with TRBJ2-4; no reliable D call. Deletions cut 7 bases from V and 9 bases from J, with 16 bases between. The CDR3 has 13 amino acids. Germline values: CDR1 LNHDA, CDR2 SQIVND (reference sequence). The CDR3 DNA follows: TGTGCCAGTAACTTACAGCCTACTGGCATTCAGTACTTC. Amino acid sequence: CASNLQPTGIQYF. The whole variable domain, remainder taken from reference TRBV19 and TRBJ2-4, is DGGITQSPKYLFRKEGQNVTLSCEQNLNHDAMYWYRQDPGQGLRLIYYSQIVNDFQKGDIAEGYSVSREKKESFPLTVTSAQKNPTAFYLCASNLQPTGIQYFGAGTRLSVL.

The chain has TRBV19 and TRBJ2-1; D remains unclear. Trimming took 4 bases from V and 5 from J, leaving 6 bases between them. Germline V gene lookup returns CDR1 LNHDA and CDR2 SQIVND (reference sequence). This CDR3 is built from 12 residues. The CDR3: CASSRLHNEQFF. Written as DNA, the CDR3 is TGTGCCAGTAGTAGACTCCACAATGAGCAGTTCTTC.

The chain recombines TRBV5-1 with TRBJ2-2; 13 positions agree with TRBD2. The CDR3 contains 16 residues. Germline V gene sequence: CDR1 SGHRS, CDR2 YFSETQ. V was pared by 4 bases and J by 5 bases, with 5 bases of the junction left unmatched. CDR3 sequence (DNA): TGCGCCAGCAGCCACGGACTAGCGGGAGTTACCGGGGAGCTGTTTTTT. This sequence encodes CASSHGLAGVTGELFF. Based on the CDR3 plus reference TRBV5-1 and TRBJ2-2, the full variable domain is KAGVTQTPRYLIKTRGQQVTLSCSPISGHRSVSWYQQTPGQGLQFLFEYFSETQRNKGNFPGRFSGRQFSNSRSEMNVSTLELGDSALYLCASSHGLAGVTGELFFGEGSRLTVL.

CDR3 nucleotide sequence: TGTGCCAGCAGTAAAACAGGGGGCATCGAGCAGTACTTC. Amino acid sequence: CASSKTGGIEQYF. This chain joins TRBV6-2 or TRBV6-3 and TRBJ2-7; 9 bases match TRBD1. Germline V gene sequence: CDR1 MNHEY, CDR2 SVGEGT. With V trimmed by 5 bases and J by 6 bases, 5 bases remained unmatched. The CDR3 sequence is 13 residues long.

With regard to this clone: Germline is not matched at one junction end, which may reflect a read error. This sequence joins TRBV19 and TRBJ2-7, with 8 positions matching TRBD1. This CDR3 spans 13 amino acids. Per the germline V gene, CDR1 is LNHDA and CDR2 is SQIVND (reference sequence). CDR3 bases: TGTGCCAGTAACAAAAAAGGACAGGGACTCTTACGTTTC. It translates to CASNKKGQGLLRF.

This clone was observed many times. The gene calls are TRBV5-1 and TRBJ1-1; D uncertain. The V end was cut by 0 bases, the J end by 1 base, with 7 bases between. From germline, CDR1 is SGHRS and CDR2 YFSETQ. The CDR3 totals 14 residues. CDR3 sequence (DNA): TGCGCCAGCAGCTTGGGACATCAGAACACTGAAGCTTTCTTT. It yields the protein CASSLGHQNTEAFF.

The rearrangement links TRBV7-3 to TRBJ2-1, with 14 bases matching TRBD2. Germline V lookup: CDR1 SGHTA, CDR2 FQGTGA. The CDR3 sequence is 14 residues long. Trimming at V came to 3 bases and at J to 16 bases, leaving 8 bases not matched to a gene. The CDR3 is CASSLGTSGSPVFF. CDR3 nucleotides: TGTGCCAGCAGCTTGGGGACTAGCGGGAGTCCAGTCTTCTTC.

The chain combines TRBV5-1 with TRBJ2-5; possibly TRBD2 for D (6 bases). From germline, CDR1 is SGHRS and CDR2 YFSETQ. The CDR3 covers 12 residues. V was cut by 0 bases and J by 7 bases, with 7 bases left in between. The DNA of the CDR3 is TGCGCCAGCAGCTTGGACGGGGGGACCCAGTACTTC. It is translated as CASSLDGGTQYF.

V is TRBV28 and J is TRBJ2-5; 8 bases fit TRBD1. V lost 4 bases to trimming and J lost 4 bases; unmatched junction nucleotides: 14. The CDR3 consists of 17 residues. Germline-derived CDR1 and CDR2 are MDHEN and SYDVKM. CDR3 bases: TGTGCCAGCAGTTCGAATCCGGGACAGGTGGGGGGAGAGACCCAGTACTTC. Translating it yields CASSSNPGQVGGETQYF.

The chain combines TRBV6-2 or TRBV6-3 with TRBJ1-1, with 9 bases fitting TRBD1. The V and J ends lost 6 bases and 6 bases, in that order; junction bases with no gene match: 14. Germline V gene lookup returns CDR1 MNHEY and CDR2 SVGEGT. The CDR3 consists of 16 residues. The CDR3 DNA is TGTGCCAGCAGACCTAAGACAGGGGGGCTTCCCCCTGAAGCTTTCTTT. It is translated as CASRPKTGGLPPEAFF.

The rearrangement uses TRBV29-1 and TRBJ2-2; 8 nucleotides match TRBD1. Germline V CDR1 and CDR2: SQVTM, ANQGSEA. The CDR3 has 14 amino acids. Trimming took 4 bases from V and 4 from J; bases not matched to a gene: 5. The CDR3 nucleotides are TGCAGCGTTGGACAGGGGATCCCCACCGGGGAGCTGTTTTTT. Its translation is CSVGQGIPTGELFF.

The rearrangement links TRBV27 to TRBJ2-6; D uncertain. CDR1 is MNHEY, CDR2 SMNVEV, per germline (reference sequence). This CDR3 is built from 13 residues. The ends were cut back, 9 bases at V and 0 bases at J, with 6 bases in the middle. CDR3 in amino acids: CASKISGANVLTF. Written as DNA, the CDR3 is TGTGCCAGTAAAATCTCTGGGGCCAACGTCCTGACTTTC.

The J gene is TRBJ1-1, the V gene TRBV27; D might be TRBD1 (5 bases). Germline CDR1 reads MNHEY; CDR2 reads SMNVEV (reference sequence). The CDR3 totals 15 residues. Trimming left V 5 bases short and J 5 bases short, with 18 bases between. CDR3 in amino acids: CASSSYGGRETEAFF. CDR3 nucleotide sequence: TGTGCCAGCAGTAGCTACGGGGGGAGGGAGACTGAAGCTTTCTTT.

The chain links TRBV7-3 to TRBJ2-3; 12 bases fit TRBD2. Germline V gene sequence: CDR1 SGHTA, CDR2 FQGTGA. V dropped 3 bases and J dropped 3; count of bases not matched to a gene: 10. The CDR3 loop spans 18 amino acids. CDR3: CASSLRSSGRDWTDTQYF. The CDR3 DNA sequence: TGTGCCAGCAGCTTGAGGTCTAGCGGGAGGGATTGGACAGATACGCAGTATTTT. Drawing the rest from reference TRBV7-3 and TRBJ2-3, the complete variable domain is GAGVSQTPSNKVTEKGKYVELRCDPISGHTALYWYRQSLGQGPEFLIYFQGTGAADDSGLPNDRFFAVRPEGSVSTLKIQRTERGDSAVYLCASSLRSSGRDWTDTQYFGPGTRLTVL.

The chain carries TRBV7-2 and TRBJ2-5; 11 bases agree with TRBD2. The V segment lost 1 base and the J segment 7 bases; nucleotides outside the gene matches: 8. The germline V gene encodes CDR1 SGHTA and CDR2 FQGNSA. The CDR3 extends over 16 amino acids. The CDR3 loop reads CASSLEALAGGGTQYF. The CDR3 region has the DNA TGTGCCAGCAGCTTAGAAGCGCTAGCGGGAGGAGGGACCCAGTACTTC.

Here the CDR3 DNA reads TGTGCCAGCAGCTGGAGTACCGGGACAGGGCCTTCCTACGAGCAGTACTTC. It specifies CASSWSTGTGPSYEQYF. The chain has TRBV5-5 and TRBJ2-7; 9 bases line up with TRBD1. The V gene end was trimmed by 3 bases and the J gene end by 1 base; junction bases not matched to a gene: 11. Germline V gives CDR1 SGHKS, CDR2 YYEKEE (reference sequence). The CDR3 contains 17 residues.

The chain is built from TRBV5-5 and TRBJ2-3; TRBD2 matches 7 bases. V lost 0 bases and J lost 1; bases outside the gene matches: 5. Germline V gene lookup returns CDR1 SGHKS and CDR2 YYEKEE (reference sequence). The CDR3 covers 16 residues. CDR3 bases: TGTGCCAGCAGCTTGGCCGGAACTAGCGGCACAGATACGCAGTATTTT. Translation: CASSLAGTSGTDTQYF.